This T cell receptor (beta chain) appears in the sequencing data of a study of blood T cell repertoires in COVID-19 (dated by TCRdb to the early 2020s). For the study in its entirety: Samples covering the acute and convalescent phases of COVID-19 were provided by collaborators in the United States, Italy and Spain. The material from the prospective study consisted of cDNA or gDNA derived from T cells, B-cell-depleted T cells, or PBMCs. The dataset comprised deeply sampled blood TCRbeta repertoires from subjects exposed to, actively infected with, or recovered from COVID-19. A freely available public database, intended as a resource for researchers studying the immune response to SARS-CoV-2, is where the repertoires were released. The samples were drawn from the first 160 participants of the ongoing ImmuneRACE study and from 1,254 subjects provided by 6 global collaborators. The sample metadata nearly always contained a de-identified subject ID, COVID-19 status, age in years and sex. Where available, HLA class I and class II types were taken from metadata supplied by the sample provider and were not determined by assay-based typing.

As concerns this clone: Its antigen remains undetermined. No much larger clonotype is one base removed from it; base qualities were not supplied.

Inclusive of the bounding cysteine and phenylalanine, the CDR3 is 15 residues long. The CDR3 DNA has 45 bases and is translated from base 1. Sequences MGHDK (CDR1) and SYGVNS (CDR2) are obtained from the germline V gene. Deletion took 6 bases off V and 0 bases off J, with a span of 14 bases between the germline ends. TCRbeta CDR3 regions were amplified from genomic DNA using the immunoSEQ Assay, a bias-controlled multiplex PCR. Per the original workflow: Nucleated cell counts per sample were estimated from amplification of reference gene primers within the assay. To quantify the absolute abundance of each unique TCRbeta CDR3 rearrangement, sequence reads were collapsed and filtered. For each sample, productive Simpson clonality was calculated by taking the square root of Simpson's diversity index across productive rearrangements. As stored in TCRdb, this immuneACCESS dataset retains in-frame rearrangements with V and J assigned. A fraction of the clones does not appear; measured against another copy, unresolved V genes explain less than half of the discrepancy, and the remainder lacks a known reason. V, J and clone size were drawn from that table, and D and trimming were deduced from the DNA. This sample lists approximately 390,000 clones; 70% to 90% were detected once. The top ten clonotypes cover more than 2% of the sample.

Enrolling through a virtual design, the prospective study's participants ranged in age from roughly 18 to 95 years and lived across some 23 United States geographic areas. Cohort assignment in the prospective study relied on participant-reported clinical history from a screening survey and a study questionnaire. In the prospective study, mobile phlebotomists collected whole blood, serum and a nasopharyngeal or oropharyngeal swab from each participant. Over a roughly 2-month period, participants in the prospective study had the option of providing additional blood draws and questionnaires. Before DNA extraction, prospective study blood samples were shipped either frozen or at room temperature. The full study reports these points: The amount of clinical and demographic metadata varied by source and participant and was provided uncurated.

The sequence derives from a middle-aged woman with acute COVID-19. Sequencing was performed on PBMCs or T cells enriched from blood (not recorded which). This receptor chain uses TRBV25-1 and TRBJ1-1; the D gene identity is not certain. The sequence in DNA is TGTGCCAGCAGGGCAGGAAAAAGTGTGAACACTGAAGCTTTCTTT. Its translation reads: CASRAGKSVNTEAFF.